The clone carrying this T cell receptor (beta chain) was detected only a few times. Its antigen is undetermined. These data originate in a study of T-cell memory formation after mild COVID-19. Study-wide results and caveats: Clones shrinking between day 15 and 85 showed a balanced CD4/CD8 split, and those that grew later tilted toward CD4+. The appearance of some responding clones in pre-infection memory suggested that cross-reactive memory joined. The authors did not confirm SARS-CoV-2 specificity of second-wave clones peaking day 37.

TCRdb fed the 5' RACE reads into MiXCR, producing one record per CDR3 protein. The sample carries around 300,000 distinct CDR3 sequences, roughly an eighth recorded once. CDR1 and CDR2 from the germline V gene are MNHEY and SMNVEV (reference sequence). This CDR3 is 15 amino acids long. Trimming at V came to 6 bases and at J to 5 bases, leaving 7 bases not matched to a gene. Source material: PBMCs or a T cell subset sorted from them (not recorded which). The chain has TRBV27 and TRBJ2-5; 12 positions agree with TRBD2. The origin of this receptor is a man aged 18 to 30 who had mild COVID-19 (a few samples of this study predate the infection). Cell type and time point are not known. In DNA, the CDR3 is TGTGCCAGCAGGGGTCTAGCGGGGGGGCAGGAGACCCAGTACTTC. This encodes CASRGLAGGQETQYF.